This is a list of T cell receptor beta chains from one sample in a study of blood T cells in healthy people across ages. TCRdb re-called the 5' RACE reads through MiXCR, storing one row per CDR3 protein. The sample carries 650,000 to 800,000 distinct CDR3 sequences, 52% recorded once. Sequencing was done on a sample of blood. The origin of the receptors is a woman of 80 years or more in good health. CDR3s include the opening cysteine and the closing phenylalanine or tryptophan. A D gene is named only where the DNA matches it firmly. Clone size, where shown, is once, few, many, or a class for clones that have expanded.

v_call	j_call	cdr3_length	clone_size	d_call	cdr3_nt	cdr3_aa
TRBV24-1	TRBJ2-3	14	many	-	TGTGCCACCAGTGAAGATATCAGGGGCCTCGCGCAGTATTTT	CATSEDIRGLAQYF
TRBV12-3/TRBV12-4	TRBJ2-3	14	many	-	TGTGCCAGCAGATTACAGCTAGCAGGCGATACGCAGTATTTT	CASRLQLAGDTQYF
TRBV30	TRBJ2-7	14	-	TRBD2	TGTGCCTCAGCCTCCGGGGGGTCCTACAATGAGCAGTACTTC	CASASGGSYNEQYF
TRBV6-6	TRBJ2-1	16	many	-	TGTGCCAGCAGTTACACAACCGCCGGGACGGTCAATGAGCAGTTCTTC	CASSYTTAGTVNEQFF
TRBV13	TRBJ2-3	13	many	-	TGTGCCAGCAGCCCCTCTATCACAGATACGCAGTATTTT	CASSPSITDTQYF
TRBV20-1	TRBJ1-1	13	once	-	TGCAGTGCTACTTACAGAGCGAGCGCTGAAGCTTTCTTT	CSATYRASAEAFF
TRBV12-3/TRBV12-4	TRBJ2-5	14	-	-	TGTGCCAGCAGTTCAACCATGGGGGTGGAGACCCAGTACTTC	CASSSTMGVETQYF
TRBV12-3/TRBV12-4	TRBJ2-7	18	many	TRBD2	TGTGCCAGCAGTTTCAGCCGTTTCGGGAGGGCAACCTCCTACGAGCAGTACTTC	CASSFSRFGRATSYEQYF
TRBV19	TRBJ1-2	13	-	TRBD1	TGTGCCAGTAACAGCCAGGGGGCGCATGGCTACACCTTC	CASNSQGAHGYTF
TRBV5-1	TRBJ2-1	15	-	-	TGCGCCAGCAGCTCTACGGGACTGGGGGTTGGGGAGCAGTTCTTC	CASSSTGLGVGEQFF
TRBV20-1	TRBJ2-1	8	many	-	TGCAGTGTCGCTAGTCTGTTCTTC	CSVASLFF
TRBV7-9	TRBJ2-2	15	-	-	TGTGCCAGCAGCTTAGGAGCTAGCGCGACCGGGGAGCTGTTTTTT	CASSLGASATGELFF
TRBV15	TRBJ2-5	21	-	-	TGTGCCACCAGCAGAGATGGGGACGCAGATGTAGGGTGGTCCCTTAAAGAGACCCAGTACTTC	CATSRDGDADVGWSLKETQYF
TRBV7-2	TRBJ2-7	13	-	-	TGTGCCAGCGGGGTCCAAAGCTCCTACGAGCAGTACTTC	CASGVQSSYEQYF
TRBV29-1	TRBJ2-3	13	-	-	TGCAGCGTTGAACTCCCGGCGGTAGATACGCAGTATTTT	CSVELPAVDTQYF
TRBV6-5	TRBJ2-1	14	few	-	TGTGCCAGCTCAAAAAATCCGGGACCGTATGAGCAGTTCTTC	CASSKNPGPYEQFF
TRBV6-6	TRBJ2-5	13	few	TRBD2	TGTGCCAGCAGCCTGGCTAGCGGGGAGACCCAGTACTTC	CASSLASGETQYF
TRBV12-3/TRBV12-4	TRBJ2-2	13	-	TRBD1	TGTGCCAGCAGTGAACAGGGGGCCGGGGAGCTGTTTTTT	CASSEQGAGELFF
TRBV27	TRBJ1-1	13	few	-	TGTGCCAGCAGTAGACAAAGGAACACTGAAGCTTTCTTT	CASSRQRNTEAFF
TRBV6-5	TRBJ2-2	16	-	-	TGTGCCAGCAAGTTTGCGGGTTACTCGAACACCGGGGAGCTGTTTTTT	CASKFAGYSNTGELFF
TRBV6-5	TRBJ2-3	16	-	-	TGTGCCAGCAGTTACAGTGGGGGAGTCTCCCGGAATACGCAGTATTTT	CASSYSGGVSRNTQYF
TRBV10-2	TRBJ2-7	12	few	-	TGCGCCAGCAGTGATATCCGTTACGAGCAGTACTTC	CASSDIRYEQYF
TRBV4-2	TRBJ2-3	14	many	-	TGTGCCAGCAGCCAAGATAGGGGAACAGATACGCAGTATTTT	CASSQDRGTDTQYF
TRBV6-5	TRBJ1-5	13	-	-	TGTGCCAGCAGTGACGACATCAATCAGCCCCAGCATTTT	CASSDDINQPQHF
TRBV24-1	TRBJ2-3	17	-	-	TGTGCCACCAGTCCTACGGGCGCCGGATGGGGTTCAGATACGCAGTATTTT	CATSPTGAGWGSDTQYF
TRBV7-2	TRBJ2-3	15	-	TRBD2	TGTGCCAGCAACCCCGGGGGGCGGGGGGCAGATACGCAGTATTTT	CASNPGGRGADTQYF
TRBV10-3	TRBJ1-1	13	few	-	TGTGCCATCACCGGGGGTGGGAACACTGAAGCTTTCTTT	CAITGGGNTEAFF
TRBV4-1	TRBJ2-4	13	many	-	TGCGCCAGCAGCCCTCGGATCTCGGGCATTCAGTACTTC	CASSPRISGIQYF
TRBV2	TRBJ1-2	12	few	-	TGTGCCAGCAGTGGGGCAGACTATGGCTACACCTTC	CASSGADYGYTF
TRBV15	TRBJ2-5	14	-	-	TGTGCCACCAGCAGAGATATCAGTAAAGAGACCCAGTACTTC	CATSRDISKETQYF
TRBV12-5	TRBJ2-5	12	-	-	TGTGCTAGTGGTTTGTTTGGAGAGACCCAGTACTTC	CASGLFGETQYF
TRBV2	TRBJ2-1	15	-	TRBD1	TGTGCCAGCAGTGACAGGACAGGGGCCTACAATGAGCAGTTCTTC	CASSDRTGAYNEQFF
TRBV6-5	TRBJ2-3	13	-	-	TGTGCCAGCAGTCCCACCGGTCTCTATACGCAGTATTTT	CASSPTGLYTQYF
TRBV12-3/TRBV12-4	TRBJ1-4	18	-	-	TGTGCCAGCAGTTTGAGGTTTGGCACCCGGGAAGGTCCTGAAAAACTGTTTTTT	CASSLRFGTREGPEKLFF
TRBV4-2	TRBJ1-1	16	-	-	TGTGCCAGCAGCCAAGAAGGGGCAGGGAAGTTGGCTGAAGCTTTCTTT	CASSQEGAGKLAEAFF
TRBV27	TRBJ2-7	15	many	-	TGTGCCAGCACCCCTTCCTCCGGACAGAGCTACGAGCAGTACTTC	CASTPSSGQSYEQYF
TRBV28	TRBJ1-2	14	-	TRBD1	TGTGCCAGCAGATATGACAGGGGTGCCTATGGCTACACCTTC	CASRYDRGAYGYTF
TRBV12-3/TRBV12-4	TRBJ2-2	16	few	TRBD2	TGTGCCAGCAGTTCAGGACTAGCGGGTTTCACCGGGGAGCTGTTTTTT	CASSSGLAGFTGELFF
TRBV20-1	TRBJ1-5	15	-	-	TGCAGTGCTGGTGCCCCGGGAGGGGTAGAACAGCCCCAGCATTTT	CSAGAPGGVEQPQHF
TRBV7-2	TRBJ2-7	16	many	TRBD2	TGTGCCAGCAGCTTAGAAGGGACTAGCGGGATCTACGAGCAGTACTTC	CASSLEGTSGIYEQYF
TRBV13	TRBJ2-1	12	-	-	TGTGCCAGCAGCACAGGGTGGAATGAGCAGTTCTTC	CASSTGWNEQFF
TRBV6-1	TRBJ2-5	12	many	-	TGTGCCAGCATTGTAGGGTTTGAGACCCAGTACTTC	CASIVGFETQYF
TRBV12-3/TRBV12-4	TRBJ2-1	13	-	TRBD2	TGTGCCAGCAGCTTAGTACTAGCGGGGGATCTGTTCTTC	CASSLVLAGDLFF
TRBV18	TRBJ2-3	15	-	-	TGTGCCAGCTCACCAGCCAGCGTATCCACAGATACGCAGTATTTT	CASSPASVSTDTQYF
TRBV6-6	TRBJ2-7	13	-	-	TGTGCCAGCAGTGAGGGCCCCGCAAACAAGCAGTACTTC	CASSEGPANKQYF
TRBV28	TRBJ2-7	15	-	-	TGTGCCAGCAGCGGAGGGACGGTGAGCTCCTACGAGCAGTACTTC	CASSGGTVSSYEQYF
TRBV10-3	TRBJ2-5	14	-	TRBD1	TGTGCCACCCAGGACAGGTATTCACAAGAGACCCAGTACTTC	CATQDRYSQETQYF
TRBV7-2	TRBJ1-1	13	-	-	TGTGCCAGCAGCTACGGACCCTACACTGAAGCTTTCTTT	CASSYGPYTEAFF
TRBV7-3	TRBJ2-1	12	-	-	TGTGCCAGCAGCAAAGGACGGACCGAGCAGTTCTTC	CASSKGRTEQFF
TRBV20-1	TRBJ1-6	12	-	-	TGCAGTGCTAGAGTTCTGGATTCACCCCTCCACTTT	CSARVLDSPLHF